The 20 T cell receptor beta chains below come from one sample, sequenced in a study of OX40 agonist ivuxolimab in advanced cancers. Using immunoSEQ multiplex PCR, the repertoire was profiled, and TCRdb retains in-frame clones only, with some absent. Among roughly 61,000 clones listed, around 82% were seen once. The sequencing used CD4+ or CD8+ T cells sorted from blood, collected in a trial of the OX40 agonist ivuxolimab. These TCRs come from an adult with an advanced solid tumor such as melanoma, head and neck, liver or kidney cancer.

The chain uses TRBV19 and TRBJ1-1, with D hard to call. The V and J ends lost 1 base and 1 base respectively, with 7 bases between them. Looked up from germline, CDR1 is LNHDA and CDR2 is SQIVND (reference sequence). The CDR3 has 14 residues. The CDR3: CASSIGGQNTEAFF. As DNA, the CDR3 is TGTGCCAGTAGTATAGGCGGCCAGAACACTGAAGCTTTCTTT.

For the CDR3, the DNA is TGCGCCAGCAGTCGGCATCAGCCCCAGCATTTT. Its protein product is CASSRHQPQHF. The chain joins TRBV23-1 to TRBJ1-5, with D unclear. TRBV23-1 is reported as an ORF; its role is uncertain. V lost 4 bases and J 5 bases, leaving 3 bases between the germline ends. The CDR3 runs to 11 residues.

The V gene is TRBV7-9, the J gene TRBJ1-1; no firm D call. Germline V gene lookup returns CDR1 SEHNR and CDR2 FQNEAQ (reference sequence). V was shortened by 5 bases and J by 5 bases, with 12 bases between the two germline ends. The CDR3 runs to 13 residues. The CDR3 nucleotides are TGTGCCAGCAGCCCCTTCCAGTGGACTGAAGCTTTCTTT. It encodes CASSPFQWTEAFF. Combining the CDR3 with reference TRBV7-9 and TRBJ1-1 gives the whole variable domain DTGVSQNPRHKITKRGQNVTFRCDPISEHNRLYWYRQTLGQGPEFLTYFQNEAQLEKSRLLSDRFSAERPKGSFSTLEIQRTEQGDSAMYLCASSPFQWTEAFFGQGTRLTVV.

This clone has a single count. V is TRBV6-1 and J is TRBJ1-2, with no clear D. CDR1 is MNHNS and CDR2 is SASEGT in the germline V gene. The CDR3 runs 15 residues. V was trimmed by 3 bases and J by 0 bases, leaving 11 bases between them. CDR3 protein: CASSDRGEPNYGYTF. CDR3 nucleotide sequence: TGTGCCAGCAGTGATCGAGGAGAGCCTAACTATGGCTACACCTTC.

The J gene is TRBJ1-3, the V gene TRBV18, with unresolved D. This CDR3 comprises 20 residues. Germline CDR1 is KGHSH and CDR2 is LQKENI. V lost 2 bases and J 0 bases, leaving 23 bases between the germline ends. For the CDR3, the DNA is TGTGCCAGCTCACCAGAAACTCATCTTCTCGGCATAAGCTCTGGAAACACCATATATTTT. Protein: CASSPETHLLGISSGNTIYF.

The genes are TRBV28 and TRBJ2-7; D might be TRBD2 (5 bases). The V and J ends lost 1 base and 5 bases respectively, with 18 bases between them. The CDR3 covers 16 residues. The germline gives CDR1 MDHEN, CDR2 SYDVKM. CDR3 DNA sequence: TGTGCCAGCAGTTTATTTTCCCTGAGGGCAGGCAACGAGCAGTACTTC. The encoded protein is CASSLFSLRAGNEQYF.

The rearrangement uses TRBV29-1 and TRBJ2-7; 7 nucleotides agree with TRBD1. Trimming took 7 bases from V and 2 from J; bases not matched to a gene: 11. Germline-derived CDR1 and CDR2 are SQVTM and ANQGSEA. The CDR3 sequence is 14 residues long. This chain's CDR3 is CSAKEGGLTYEQYF. The CDR3 region has the DNA TGCAGCGCAAAGGAAGGGGGCCTCACCTACGAGCAGTACTTC.

J is TRBJ2-1 and V is TRBV6-4, with a weak D call TRBD1 (6 bases). The ends were cut back, 6 bases at V and 4 bases at J, with 10 bases in the middle. The CDR3 is 13 amino acids. Germline V gene lookup returns CDR1 MRHNA and CDR2 SNTAGT. The CDR3 DNA follows: TGTGCCAGCAGCCGAACAGGGTACAATGAGCAGTTCTTC. The encoded protein is CASSRTGYNEQFF.

V gene TRBV5-8 combines with J gene TRBJ1-1; 9 bases line up with TRBD1. The junction had 8 bases not matched to a gene; V was cut back by 4 bases and J by 7 bases. Germline assignment: CDR1 SGHTS and CDR2 YDEGEE. CDR3 size: 14 residues. The CDR3 spells CASSLWTGVVEAFF. CDR3 coding DNA: TGTGCCAGCAGCCTCTGGACAGGGGTGGTTGAAGCTTTCTTT. Full variable domain (rest looked up from reference TRBV5-8 and TRBJ1-1): EAGVTQSPTHLIKTRGQQATLRCSPISGHTSVYWYQQALGLGLQFLLWYDEGEERNRGNFPPRFSGRQFPNYSSELNVNALELEDSALYLCASSLWTGVVEAFFGQGTRLTVV.

The chain recombines TRBV4-1 with TRBJ2-5, with D possibly TRBD1 on 6 matching bases. The better agreement between TRBJ2-7 and the DNA end casts doubt on the J call. Germline CDR1 reads MGHRA; CDR2 reads YSYEKL. The CDR3 is 15 amino acids. CDR3 in DNA: TGCGCCAGCAGCCAAGGACGAGCCCCAGGGGTCGAGCAGTACTTC. It encodes CASSQGRAPGVEQYF.

V and J are TRBV4-2 and TRBJ2-2; 7 positions match TRBD2. This CDR3 has 18 amino acids. From germline, CDR1 is LGHNA and CDR2 YNFKEQ. With V trimmed by 0 bases and J by 1 base, 8 bases remained unmatched. The CDR3 DNA reads TGTGCCAGCAGCCAAGACATGGGACTATTCCTGAACACCGGGGAGCTGTTTTTT. Translated: CASSQDMGLFLNTGELFF.

This clone showed up just once. The chain is built from TRBV6-5 and TRBJ1-1; tentatively, D is TRBD1 (5 bases). The length of the CDR3 is 13 residues. Germline V lookup: CDR1 MNHEY, CDR2 SVGAGI. The V end lost 5 bases, the J end lost 3 bases, and 10 bases lay between the germline ends. DNA for the CDR3: TGTGCCAGCAGTAAAAGGGGCTACACTGAAGCTTTCTTT. It codes for CASSKRGYTEAFF.

The J gene is TRBJ2-5, the V gene TRBV5-6; TRBD2 agrees at 8 bases. The V segment lost 4 bases and the J segment 3 bases; nucleotides outside the gene matches: 8. This CDR3 has 15 residues. CDR1 is SGHDT and CDR2 is YYEEEE in the germline V gene. CDR3 residues: CASSLPPGGEETQYF. CDR3 nucleotides: TGTGCCAGCAGCCTCCCCCCGGGAGGGGAAGAGACCCAGTACTTC.

The chain uses TRBV7-8 and TRBJ2-5; D is ambiguous. Germline lookup yields CDR1 SGHVS and CDR2 FQNEAQ. This CDR3 contains 15 residues. Trimming took 2 bases from V and 5 from J, leaving 15 bases between them. Written as DNA, the CDR3 is TGTGCCAGCAGCTTATGGATCGGTTTGAAGGAGACCCAGTACTTC. Amino acids: CASSLWIGLKETQYF.

The rearrangement links TRBV10-3 to TRBJ2-6; possibly TRBD1 or TRBD2 for D (6 bases each). V was clipped by 10 bases and J by 1 base, with 17 bases between them. CDR1 ENHRY and CDR2 SYGVKD come from the germline V gene. This CDR3 is 16 amino acids long. The CDR3 loop reads CATGGREGSGANVLTF. In DNA, the CDR3 is TGTGCCACCGGGGGCAGGGAAGGGTCTGGGGCCAACGTCCTGACTTTC.

J is TRBJ2-5 and V is TRBV5-1; no clear D gene. The CDR3 is 14 amino acids. With 0 bases removed from V and 7 bases from J, the gap between germline ends came to 13 bases. Per the germline V gene, CDR1 is SGHRS and CDR2 is YFSETQ. CDR3 sequence reads: CASSLGPDLSTQYF. As DNA, the CDR3 is TGCGCCAGCAGCTTGGGACCCGATCTTTCGACCCAGTACTTC.

The V gene is TRBV25-1, the J gene TRBJ2-2; D may be TRBD2 (6 bases). The CDR3 sequence is 14 residues long. CDR1 and CDR2 (germline): MGHDK, SYGVNS. V was trimmed by 6 bases and J by 10 bases, leaving 18 bases between them. Here the CDR3 DNA reads TGTGCCAGCAGCTATAACGACTGGGAGGAGGAGCTGTTTTTT. It yields the protein CASSYNDWEEELFF.

The rearrangement links TRBV7-9 to TRBJ2-7; no reliable D call. Trimming pared 5 bases from V and 6 bases from J, leaving 11 bases between. The CDR3 sequence is 12 residues long. Germline assignment: CDR1 SEHNR and CDR2 FQNEAQ (reference sequence). Here the CDR3 reads CASSQEVGEQYF. As DNA, the CDR3 is TGTGCCAGCAGCCAGGAAGTAGGCGAGCAGTACTTC.

This chain joins TRBV5-1 and TRBJ1-3; D is perhaps TRBD1 (6 bases). V gave up 1 base and J gave up 0 bases, with 14 bases separating them. CDR1 is SGHRS, CDR2 YFSETQ, per germline. The CDR3 has 17 residues. The CDR3 nucleotides are TGCGCCAGCAGCTTGCGGGGGGCAGGGAGCTCTGGAAACACCATATATTTT. Protein product: CASSLRGAGSSGNTIYF.

The CDR3 loop is CASSPSPGPNYGYTF. CDR3 coding DNA: TGTGCCAGCTCCCCTTCCCCGGGCCCTAACTATGGCTACACCTTC. This sequence joins TRBV18 and TRBJ1-2; D is ambiguous. CDR3 size: 15 residues. The germline gives CDR1 KGHSH, CDR2 LQKENI. The ends were cut back, 6 bases at V and 0 bases at J, with 14 bases in the middle.